This T cell receptor (beta chain) originates from a study of T cell changes during pregnancy in multiple sclerosis. Germline V lookup: CDR1 SGHNT, CDR2 YYREEE (reference sequence). The CDR3 consists of 16 residues. The junction had 11 bases not matched to a gene; V was cut back by 3 bases and J by 5 bases. This table comes from immunoSEQ multiplex PCR, and its TCRdb copy is limited to in-frame clones, with some not included. The table has some 29,000 clones, about 89% seen once. This sequence originates from a female donor with multiple sclerosis, enrolled in a pregnancy study. The source was CD8+ T cells from peripheral blood mononuclear cells, collected before pregnancy. This chain connects TRBV5-4 to TRBJ2-5; 9 bases fit TRBD1. CDR3 region: CASSSLLDRGSETQYF. The CDR3 region has the DNA TGTGCCAGCAGCTCCCTCTTGGACAGGGGCTCGGAGACCCAGTACTTC.